This T cell receptor (beta chain) was found in a study of blood T cell repertoires in COVID-19. As originally analysed: Scientists estimated how many nucleated cells there were by amplifying reference gene primers. TCRdb's table, derived via immunoSEQ multiplex PCR, lists solely in-frame clones and lacks some. V and J calls and clone size follow that table, whereas D and trimming were derived from the DNA. The data contain approximately 290,000 clones, about 86% of them seen just once; the ten biggest clones take up around 14%. The CDR3 covers 14 residues. Trimming cost V 0 bases and J 6 bases, with 9 bases left between them. CDR1 MGHRA and CDR2 YSYEKL come from the germline V gene. This clone appeared a few times.

The chain combines TRBV4-1 with TRBJ2-1; D not resolved. Sample: peripheral blood. The TCR comes from a person in their 70s with COVID-19, enrolled during active disease. The CDR3 reads CASSQDIAANEQFF. The CDR3 DNA sequence: TGCGCCAGCAGCCAAGATATAGCAGCCAATGAGCAGTTCTTC.